This T cell receptor beta chain was identified during a study of early T cells in non-severe SARS-CoV-2 infection (dated by TCRdb to the early 2020s). About the study as a whole: TCR sequencing used bulk RNA from unsorted whole blood, so alpha and beta chains could not be paired.

This was a case-control study nested in a cohort of healthcare workers in London, UK, who had nasopharyngeal swab PCR tests and blood samples taken every week. Healthcare workers were recruited during the week of the UK lockdown, between 23 and 31 March 2020, and followed weekly for up to about 15 weeks. The CDR1 and CDR2 encoded by the germline V gene are SGHRS and YFSETQ. V and J lose 0 bases and 5 bases, and a span of 4 bases separates them. Measured from the cysteine to the phenylalanine, the CDR3 is 12 residues long. Only the CDR3 region is kept as DNA, spanning 36 bases read in frame from base 1. Library construction relied on 5' RACE. For sequencing, a NextSeq 500 was employed. The TCR library protocol attached unique molecular identifiers to individual cDNA molecules to correct for sequencing error and PCR bias. Both TCR alpha and beta chains were sequenced, and tight co-correlation was observed between alpha and beta sequence abundances in each sample. In the authors' own workflow: V gene, J gene and CDR3 annotation of TCR sequences was performed with Decombinator V4. Expanded TCRs were defined as changing significantly between any two time points under a Poisson model with p below 0.0001. TCR abundances were normalised to the total number of TCRs sequenced in each sample and reported as counts per million. TRAV1-2 paired with TRAJ12, TRAJ20 or TRAJ33 defined MAIT TCRs, while TRAV10 paired with TRAJ18 defined iNKT TCRs. VDJdb, accessed 1 November 2021, was searched for CMV, EBV and SARS-CoV-2 annotated TCRs, with TCRs annotated for multiple antigens excluded. Through fastp at Q25 and MiXCR, TCRdb rebuilt clones from the public reads, retaining in-frame beta chains. Rows merge per CDR3 protein into single entries with the most common DNA and genes. TCRdb, rather than the study authors, made the V and J calls. In all, the sample holds tens of thousands of distinct CDR3 sequences, and 13% to 15% of those were seen once. The top ten constitute 5% to 7.5% of the sample.

This clonotype has at least ten counts. Its antigen remains unidentified. The record has no base qualities; no much larger clone is one base away. Broad study findings and their caveats: Matching against VDJdb was skewed toward anti-spike CD8 responses, likely underestimated virus-specific expansions, and missed private and CD4 specificities.

The rearranged chain carries TRBV5-1 and TRBJ2-3; no D gene can be assigned with confidence. The receptor was derived from an adult who was a healthcare worker with PCR-confirmed SARS-CoV-2 infection or an uninfected control (not recorded which). The sequenced sample consisted of whole blood. The nucleotides read TGCGCCAGCAGCTTGGGATTAGATACGCAGTATTTT. It translates as CASSLGLDTQYF.